The clone carrying this TCR beta chain was recorded a few times. These data originate in a study of shared clonotypes between healthy human individuals. Naive CD8 cells lacked CD45RO and underwent positive selection for CCR7, leaving out terminally differentiated effector memory CD45RA+ cells. The CDR3 is 15 residues long. Trimming left V 3 bases short and J 8 bases short, with 17 bases between. Germline CDR1 reads LNHDA; CDR2 reads SQIVND (reference sequence). The method was immunoSEQ multiplex PCR; TCRdb's version includes in-frame clones alone and lacks a portion of them. The profile shows roughly 570,000 clones, 95% to 98% of them singletons.

The TCR originated in a young man in good health. Sequencing was performed on naive CD8+ T cells sorted from blood. The J gene is TRBJ1-5, the V gene TRBV19; maybe TRBD1 (5 bases). The CDR3 DNA follows: TGTGCCAGTAGTATTCCCAGGCAGGGCCGAGAGCCCCAGCATTTT. Protein: CASSIPRQGREPQHF. The complete variable domain, with remaining parts taken from reference TRBV19 and TRBJ1-5, reads DGGITQSPKYLFRKEGQNVTLSCEQNLNHDAMYWYRQDPGQGLRLIYYSQIVNDFQKGDIAEGYSVSREKKESFPLTVTSAQKNPTAFYLCASSIPRQGREPQHFGDGTRLSIL.